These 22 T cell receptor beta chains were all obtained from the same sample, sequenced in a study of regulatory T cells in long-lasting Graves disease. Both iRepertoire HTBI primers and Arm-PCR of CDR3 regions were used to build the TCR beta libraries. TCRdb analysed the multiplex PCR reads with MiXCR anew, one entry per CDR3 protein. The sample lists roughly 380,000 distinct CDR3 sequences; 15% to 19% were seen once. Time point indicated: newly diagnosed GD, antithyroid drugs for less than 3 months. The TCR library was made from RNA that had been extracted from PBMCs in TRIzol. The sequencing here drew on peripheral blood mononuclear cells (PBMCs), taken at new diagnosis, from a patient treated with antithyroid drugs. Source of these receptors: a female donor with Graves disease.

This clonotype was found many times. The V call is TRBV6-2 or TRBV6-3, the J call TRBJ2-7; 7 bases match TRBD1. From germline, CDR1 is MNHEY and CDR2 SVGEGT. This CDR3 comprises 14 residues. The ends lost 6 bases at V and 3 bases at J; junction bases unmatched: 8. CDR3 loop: CASRQTGTDYEQYF. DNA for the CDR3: TGTGCCAGCAGGCAAACCGGGACAGACTACGAGCAGTACTTC.

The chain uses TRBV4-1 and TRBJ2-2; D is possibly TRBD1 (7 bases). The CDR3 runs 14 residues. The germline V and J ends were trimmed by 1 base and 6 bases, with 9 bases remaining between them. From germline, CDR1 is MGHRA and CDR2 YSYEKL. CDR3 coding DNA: TGCGCCAGCAGCCAAGGCAGGGGGGCCGGGGAGCTGTTTTTT. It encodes CASSQGRGAGELFF.

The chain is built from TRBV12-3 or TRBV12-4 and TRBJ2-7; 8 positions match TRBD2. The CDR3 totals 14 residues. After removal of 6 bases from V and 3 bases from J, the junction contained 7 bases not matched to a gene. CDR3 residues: CASSRGAGGYEQYF. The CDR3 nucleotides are TGTGCCAGCAGCAGAGGGGCGGGGGGCTACGAGCAGTACTTC.

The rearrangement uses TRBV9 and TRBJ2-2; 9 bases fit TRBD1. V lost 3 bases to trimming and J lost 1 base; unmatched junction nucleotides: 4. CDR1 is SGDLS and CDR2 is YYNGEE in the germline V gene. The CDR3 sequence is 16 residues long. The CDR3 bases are TGTGCCAGCAGCGCCCTGGGACAGGGGAACACCGGGGAGCTGTTTTTT. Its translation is CASSALGQGNTGELFF.

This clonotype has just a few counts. The CDR3 is CASSQMTGRNQPQHF. The CDR3 DNA follows: TGTGCCAGTAGTCAAATGACAGGCCGCAATCAGCCCCAGCATTTT. The chain combines TRBV19 with TRBJ1-5; a possible D gene is TRBD1 (6 bases). The germline V gene encodes CDR1 LNHDA and CDR2 SQIVND (reference sequence). The CDR3 length is 15 residues. The V and J ends lost 5 bases and 2 bases respectively, with 13 bases between them.

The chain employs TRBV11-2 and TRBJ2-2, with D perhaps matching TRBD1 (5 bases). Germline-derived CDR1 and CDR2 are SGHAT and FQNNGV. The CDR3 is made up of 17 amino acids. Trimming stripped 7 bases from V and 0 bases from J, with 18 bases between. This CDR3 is CASMDIPNPPNTGELFF. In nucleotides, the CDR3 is TGTGCCAGCATGGACATCCCGAATCCCCCGAACACCGGGGAGCTGTTTTTT.

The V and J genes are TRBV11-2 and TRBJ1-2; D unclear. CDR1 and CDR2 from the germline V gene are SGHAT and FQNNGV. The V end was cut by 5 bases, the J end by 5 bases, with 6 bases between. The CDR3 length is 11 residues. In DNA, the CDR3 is TGTGCCAGCAGCCAAGCTTATGGCTACACCTTC. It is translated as CASSQAYGYTF. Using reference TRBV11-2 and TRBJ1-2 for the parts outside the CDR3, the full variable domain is EAGVAQSPRYKIIEKRQSVAFWCNPISGHATLYWYQQILGQGPKLLIQFQNNGVVDDSQLPKDRFSAERLKGVDSTLKIQPAKLEDSAVYLCASSQAYGYTFGSGTRLTVV.

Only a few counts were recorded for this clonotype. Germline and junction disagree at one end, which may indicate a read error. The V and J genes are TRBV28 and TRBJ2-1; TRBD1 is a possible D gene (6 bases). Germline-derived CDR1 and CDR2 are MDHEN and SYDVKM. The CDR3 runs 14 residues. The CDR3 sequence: CVSSISTGYNEQFF. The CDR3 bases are TGTGTCAGCAGTATATCGACAGGTTACAATGAGCAGTTCTTC.

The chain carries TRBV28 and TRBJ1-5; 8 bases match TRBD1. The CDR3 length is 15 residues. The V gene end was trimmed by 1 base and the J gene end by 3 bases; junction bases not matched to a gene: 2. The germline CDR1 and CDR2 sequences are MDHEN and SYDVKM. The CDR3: CASSLFRGPNQPQHF. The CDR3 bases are TGTGCCAGCAGTTTATTCAGGGGGCCCAATCAGCCCCAGCATTTT.

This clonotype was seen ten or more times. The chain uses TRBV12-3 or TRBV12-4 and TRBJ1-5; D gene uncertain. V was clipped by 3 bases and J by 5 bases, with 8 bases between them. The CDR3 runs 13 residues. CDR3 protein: CASSFFLYQPQHF. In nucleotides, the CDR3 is TGTGCCAGCAGTTTTTTCCTTTATCAGCCCCAGCATTTT.

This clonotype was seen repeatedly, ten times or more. CDR3 in amino acids: CASSLLADTYEQYF. For the CDR3, the DNA is TGTGCCAGCAGCTTACTAGCGGATACCTACGAGCAGTACTTC. This chain connects TRBV7-6 to TRBJ2-7, with 7 bases that match TRBD2. The germline gives CDR1 SGHVS, CDR2 FNYEAQ. The CDR3 loop spans 14 amino acids. After removal of 2 bases from V and 2 bases from J, the junction contained 3 bases not matched to a gene.

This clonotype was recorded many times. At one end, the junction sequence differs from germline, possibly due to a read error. CDR3 sequence: CASSPDRDF. The CDR3 region has the DNA TGTGCCAGCAGCCCGGACAGGGACTTC. This rearrangement joins TRBV6-1 to TRBJ2-7, with 8 bases that match TRBD1. Per the germline V gene, CDR1 is MNHNS and CDR2 is SASEGT. This CDR3 spans 9 amino acids.

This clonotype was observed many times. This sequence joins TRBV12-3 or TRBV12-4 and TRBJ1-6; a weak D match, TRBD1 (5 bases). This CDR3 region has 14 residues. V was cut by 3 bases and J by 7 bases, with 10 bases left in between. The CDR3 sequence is CASSFAWDNSPLHF. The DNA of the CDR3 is TGTGCCAGCAGTTTCGCTTGGGACAATTCACCCCTCCACTTT.

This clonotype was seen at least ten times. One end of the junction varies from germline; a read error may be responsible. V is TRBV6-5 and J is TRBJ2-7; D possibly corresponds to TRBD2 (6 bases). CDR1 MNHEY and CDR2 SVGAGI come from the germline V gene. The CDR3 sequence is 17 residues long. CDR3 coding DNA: TGTGCCAACAGTTACTCAGGTGATAGCGGTCCCTCCTACGAGCAGTACTTC. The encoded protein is CANSYSGDSGPSYEQYF.

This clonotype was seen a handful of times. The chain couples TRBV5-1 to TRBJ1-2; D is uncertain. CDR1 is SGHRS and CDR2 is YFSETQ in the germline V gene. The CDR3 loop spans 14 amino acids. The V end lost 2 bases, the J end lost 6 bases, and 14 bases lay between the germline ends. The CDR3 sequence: CASSFLDSRDGYTF. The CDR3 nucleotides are TGCGCCAGCAGCTTCCTTGACTCAAGGGATGGCTACACCTTC. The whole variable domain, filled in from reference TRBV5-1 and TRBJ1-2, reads KAGVTQTPRYLIKTRGQQVTLSCSPISGHRSVSWYQQTPGQGLQFLFEYFSETQRNKGNFPGRFSGRQFSNSRSEMNVSTLELGDSALYLCASSFLDSRDGYTFGSGTRLTVV.

As DNA, the CDR3 is TGTGCCAGTACCAACGCATTCTATAATTCACCCCTCCACTTT. Its translation: CASTNAFYNSPLHF. The gene calls are TRBV19 and TRBJ1-6; D is undetermined. The CDR3 loop spans 14 amino acids. V was trimmed by 7 bases and J by 3 bases, leaving 10 bases between them. Germline CDR1 LNHDA, CDR2 SQIVND (reference sequence).

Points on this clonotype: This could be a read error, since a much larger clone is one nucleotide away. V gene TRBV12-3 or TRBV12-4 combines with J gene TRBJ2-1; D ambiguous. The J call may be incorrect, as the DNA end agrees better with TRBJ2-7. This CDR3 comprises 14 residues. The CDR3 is CASSKSENYNEQYF. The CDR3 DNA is TGTGCCAGCAGCAAATCAGAAAACTACAATGAGCAGTACTTC.

The CDR3 nucleotides read TGCAGGGGACTAGCGGGGGGTTACCAAGAGACCCAGTACTTC. It encodes CRGLAGGYQETQYF. The rearrangement joins TRBV20-1 to TRBJ2-5; 15 nucleotides align to TRBD2. The CDR3 has 14 amino acids. The germline V gene encodes CDR1 DFQATT and CDR2 SNEGSKA (reference sequence).

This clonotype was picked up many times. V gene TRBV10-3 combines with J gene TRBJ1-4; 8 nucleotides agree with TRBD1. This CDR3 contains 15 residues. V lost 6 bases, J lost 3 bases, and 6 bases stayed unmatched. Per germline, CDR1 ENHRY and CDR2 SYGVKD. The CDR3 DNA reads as TGTGCCATCAGCAGAAAGACAGGGGCTAATGAAAAACTGTTTTTT. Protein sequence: CAISRKTGANEKLFF.

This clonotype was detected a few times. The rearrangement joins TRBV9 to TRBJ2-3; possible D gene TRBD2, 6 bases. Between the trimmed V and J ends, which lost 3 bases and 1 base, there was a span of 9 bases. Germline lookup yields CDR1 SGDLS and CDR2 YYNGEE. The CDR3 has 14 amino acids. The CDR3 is CASSGGTRTDTQYF. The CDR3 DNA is TGTGCCAGCAGCGGGGGGACTCGCACAGATACGCAGTATTTT.

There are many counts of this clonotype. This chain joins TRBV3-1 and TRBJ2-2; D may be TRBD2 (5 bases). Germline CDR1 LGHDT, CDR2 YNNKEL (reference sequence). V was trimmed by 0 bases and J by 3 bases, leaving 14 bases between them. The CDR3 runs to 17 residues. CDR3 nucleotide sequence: TGTGCCAGCAGCCAAGATTCTCGGCTAGCCGACACCGGGGAGCTGTTTTTT. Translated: CASSQDSRLADTGELFF.

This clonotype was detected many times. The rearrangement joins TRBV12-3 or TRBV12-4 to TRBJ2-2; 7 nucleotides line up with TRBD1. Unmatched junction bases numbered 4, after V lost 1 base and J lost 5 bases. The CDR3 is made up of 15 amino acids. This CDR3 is CASSLGGGATGELFF. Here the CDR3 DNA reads TGTGCCAGCAGTTTAGGAGGGGGCGCAACCGGGGAGCTGTTTTTT.